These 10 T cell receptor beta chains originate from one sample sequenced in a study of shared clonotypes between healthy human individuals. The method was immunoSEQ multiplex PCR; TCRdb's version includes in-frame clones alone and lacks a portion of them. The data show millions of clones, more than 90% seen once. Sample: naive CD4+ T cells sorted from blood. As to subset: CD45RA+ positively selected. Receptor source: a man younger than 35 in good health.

CDR3 sequence: CASSRGQPHTEAFF. Written as DNA, the CDR3 is TGTGCCAGCAGCCGGGGACAGCCCCACACTGAAGCTTTCTTT. This chain links TRBV6-6 with TRBJ1-1; 7 bases line up with TRBD1. V shed 6 bases and J 3 bases; nucleotides not matched to a gene: 7. CDR3 size: 14 residues. Germline V gene lookup returns CDR1 MNHNY and CDR2 SVGAGI (reference sequence).

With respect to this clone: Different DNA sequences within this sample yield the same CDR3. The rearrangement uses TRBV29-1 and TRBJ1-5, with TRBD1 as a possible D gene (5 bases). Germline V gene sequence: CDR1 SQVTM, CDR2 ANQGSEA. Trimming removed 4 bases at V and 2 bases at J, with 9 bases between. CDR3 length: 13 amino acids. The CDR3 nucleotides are TGCAGCGTTGGGGGGTCCGGCAATCAGCCCCAGCATTTT. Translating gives CSVGGSGNQPQHF.

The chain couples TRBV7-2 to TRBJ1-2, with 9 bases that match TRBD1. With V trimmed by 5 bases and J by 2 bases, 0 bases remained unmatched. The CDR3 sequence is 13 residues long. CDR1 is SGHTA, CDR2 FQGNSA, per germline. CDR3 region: CASSGTGNYGYTF. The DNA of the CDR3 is TGTGCCAGCAGCGGGACAGGGAACTATGGCTACACCTTC.

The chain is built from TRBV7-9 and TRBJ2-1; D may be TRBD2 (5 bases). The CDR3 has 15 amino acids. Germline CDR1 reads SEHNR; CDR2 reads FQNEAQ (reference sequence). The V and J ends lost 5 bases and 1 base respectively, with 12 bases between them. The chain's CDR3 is CASSLTRGSYNEQFF. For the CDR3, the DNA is TGTGCCAGCAGCCTCACTAGAGGGTCCTACAATGAGCAGTTCTTC.

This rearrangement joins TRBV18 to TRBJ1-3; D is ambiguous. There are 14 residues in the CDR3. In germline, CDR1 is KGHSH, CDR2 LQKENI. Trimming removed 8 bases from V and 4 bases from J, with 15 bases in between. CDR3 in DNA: TGTGCCAGCCTTTCCGGCTACAACGGAAACACCATATATTTT. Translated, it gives CASLSGYNGNTIYF.

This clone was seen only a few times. The CDR3 nucleotides read TGTGCCAGCAGCCAAGGTCCAATAAGGGGTCTTGCTGGCTACGAGCAGTACTTC. Protein sequence: CASSQGPIRGLAGYEQYF. The chain couples TRBV14 to TRBJ2-7, with D possibly matching TRBD1 (5 bases). The CDR3 sequence is 18 residues long. V was shortened by 1 base and J by 3 bases, with 22 bases between the two germline ends. Germline CDR1 is SGHDN and CDR2 is FVKESK.

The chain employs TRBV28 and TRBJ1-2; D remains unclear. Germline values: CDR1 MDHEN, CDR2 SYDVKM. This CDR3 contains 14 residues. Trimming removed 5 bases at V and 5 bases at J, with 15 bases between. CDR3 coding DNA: TGTGCCAGCAGTCCCTGGGATGAGGTTTATGGCTACACCTTC. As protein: CASSPWDEVYGYTF.

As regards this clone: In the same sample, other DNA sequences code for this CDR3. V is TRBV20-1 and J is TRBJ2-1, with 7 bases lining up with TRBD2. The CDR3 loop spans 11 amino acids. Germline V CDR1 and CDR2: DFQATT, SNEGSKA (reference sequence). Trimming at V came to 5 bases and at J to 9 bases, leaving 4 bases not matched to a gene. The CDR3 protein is CSASSGGEQFF. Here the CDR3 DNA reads TGCAGTGCTTCCTCGGGGGGTGAGCAGTTCTTC.

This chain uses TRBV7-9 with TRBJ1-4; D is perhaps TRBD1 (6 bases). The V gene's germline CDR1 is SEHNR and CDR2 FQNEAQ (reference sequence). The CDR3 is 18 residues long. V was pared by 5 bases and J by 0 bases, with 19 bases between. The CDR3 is CASSTSSGAGATNEKLFF. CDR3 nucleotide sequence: TGTGCCAGCAGCACCAGCTCGGGGGCGGGGGCAACTAATGAAAAACTGTTTTTT.

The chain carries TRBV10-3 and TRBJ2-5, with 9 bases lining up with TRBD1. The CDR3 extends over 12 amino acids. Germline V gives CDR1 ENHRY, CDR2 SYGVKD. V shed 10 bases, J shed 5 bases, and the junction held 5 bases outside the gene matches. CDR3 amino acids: CASTGGLETQYF. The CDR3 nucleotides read TGTGCCAGTACAGGGGGCCTGGAGACCCAGTACTTC.